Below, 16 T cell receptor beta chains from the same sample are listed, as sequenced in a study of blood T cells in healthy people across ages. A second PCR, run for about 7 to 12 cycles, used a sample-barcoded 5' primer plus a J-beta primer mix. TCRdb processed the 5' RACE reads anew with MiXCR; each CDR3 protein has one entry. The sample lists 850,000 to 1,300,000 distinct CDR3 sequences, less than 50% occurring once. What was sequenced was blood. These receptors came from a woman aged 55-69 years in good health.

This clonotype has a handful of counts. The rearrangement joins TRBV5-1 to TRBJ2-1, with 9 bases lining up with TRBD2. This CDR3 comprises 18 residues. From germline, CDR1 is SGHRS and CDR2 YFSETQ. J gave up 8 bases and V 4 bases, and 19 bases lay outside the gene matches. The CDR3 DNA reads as TGCGCCAGCAGCGGCCGGTTAGCGGGAGTGAGGGGCCGCGATGAGCAGTTCTTC. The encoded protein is CASSGRLAGVRGRDEQFF.

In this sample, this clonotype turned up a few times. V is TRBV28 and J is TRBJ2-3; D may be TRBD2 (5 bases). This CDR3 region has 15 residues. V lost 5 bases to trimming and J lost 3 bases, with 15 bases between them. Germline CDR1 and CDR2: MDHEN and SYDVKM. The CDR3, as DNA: TGTGCCAGCAGTATCTCTCGCTGGAGGACAGATACGCAGTATTTT. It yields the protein CASSISRWRTDTQYF.

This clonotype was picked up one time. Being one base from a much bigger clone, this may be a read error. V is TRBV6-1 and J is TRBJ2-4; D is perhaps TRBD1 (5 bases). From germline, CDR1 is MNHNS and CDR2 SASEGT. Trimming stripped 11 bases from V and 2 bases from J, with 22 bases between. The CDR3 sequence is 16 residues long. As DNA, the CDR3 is TGTGCCTGCACCAGAAGGGCAGGGCAAACCAAAAACATTCAGTACTTC. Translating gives CACTRRAGQTKNIQYF.

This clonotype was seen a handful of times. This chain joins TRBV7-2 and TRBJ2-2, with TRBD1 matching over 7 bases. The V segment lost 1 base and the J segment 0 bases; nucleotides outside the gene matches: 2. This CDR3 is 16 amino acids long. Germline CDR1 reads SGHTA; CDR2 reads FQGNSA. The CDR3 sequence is CASSLVGTANTGELFF. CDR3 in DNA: TGTGCCAGCAGCTTAGTCGGGACAGCGAACACCGGGGAGCTGTTTTTT.

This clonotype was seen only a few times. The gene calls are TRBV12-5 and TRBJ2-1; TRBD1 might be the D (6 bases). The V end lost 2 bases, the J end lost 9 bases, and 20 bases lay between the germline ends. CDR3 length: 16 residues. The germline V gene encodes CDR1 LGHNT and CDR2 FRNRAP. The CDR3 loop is CASGLPAGTPAGEQFF. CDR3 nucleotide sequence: TGTGCTAGTGGTTTGCCTGCCGGGACACCGGCAGGTGAGCAGTTCTTC.

The chain's CDR3 is CASSLYSPQETQYF. The CDR3 DNA sequence: TGTGCCAGCAGTTTATACAGCCCTCAAGAGACCCAGTACTTC. The rearrangement uses TRBV12-3 or TRBV12-4 and TRBJ2-5; no clear D. V dropped 2 bases and J dropped 2 bases, with 9 bases sitting between them. The CDR3 is 14 amino acids.

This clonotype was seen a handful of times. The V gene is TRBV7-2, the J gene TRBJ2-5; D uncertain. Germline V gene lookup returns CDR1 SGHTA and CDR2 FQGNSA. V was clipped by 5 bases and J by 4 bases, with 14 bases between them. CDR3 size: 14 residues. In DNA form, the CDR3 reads TGTGCCAGCAGCCCCCTTGGGTTGCGAGAGACCCAGTACTTC. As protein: CASSPLGLRETQYF.

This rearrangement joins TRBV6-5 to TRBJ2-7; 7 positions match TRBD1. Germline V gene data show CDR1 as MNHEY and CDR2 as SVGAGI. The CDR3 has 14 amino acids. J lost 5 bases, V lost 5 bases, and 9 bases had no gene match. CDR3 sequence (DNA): TGTGCCAGCAGTAGGACCGTCACAGGGGACGAGCAGTACTTC. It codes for CASSRTVTGDEQYF.

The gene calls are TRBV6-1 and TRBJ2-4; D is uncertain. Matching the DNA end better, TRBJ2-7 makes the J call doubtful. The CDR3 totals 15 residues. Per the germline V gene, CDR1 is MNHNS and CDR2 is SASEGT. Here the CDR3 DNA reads TGTGCCAGCAGGGACCGTCGTTCTGACTCCTACGAGCAGTACTTC. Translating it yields CASRDRRSDSYEQYF.

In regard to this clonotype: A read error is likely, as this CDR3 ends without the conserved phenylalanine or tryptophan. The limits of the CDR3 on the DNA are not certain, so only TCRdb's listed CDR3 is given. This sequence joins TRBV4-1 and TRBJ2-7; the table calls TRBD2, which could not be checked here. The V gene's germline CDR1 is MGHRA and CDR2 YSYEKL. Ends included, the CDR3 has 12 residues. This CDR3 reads CASSQDYGTVAG.

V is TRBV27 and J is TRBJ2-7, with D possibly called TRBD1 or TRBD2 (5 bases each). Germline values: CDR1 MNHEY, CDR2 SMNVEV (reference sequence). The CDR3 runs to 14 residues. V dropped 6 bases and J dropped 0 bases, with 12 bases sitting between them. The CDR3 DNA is TGTGCCAGCAGGGGGACGGCTAGCTCCTACGAGCAGTACTTC. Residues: CASRGTASSYEQYF.

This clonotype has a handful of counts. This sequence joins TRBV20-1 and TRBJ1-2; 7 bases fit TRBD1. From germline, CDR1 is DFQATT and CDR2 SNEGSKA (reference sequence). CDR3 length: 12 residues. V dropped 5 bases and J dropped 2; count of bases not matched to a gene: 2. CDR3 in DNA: TGCAGTGCTCGGGACAGCAACTATGGCTACACCTTC. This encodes CSARDSNYGYTF.

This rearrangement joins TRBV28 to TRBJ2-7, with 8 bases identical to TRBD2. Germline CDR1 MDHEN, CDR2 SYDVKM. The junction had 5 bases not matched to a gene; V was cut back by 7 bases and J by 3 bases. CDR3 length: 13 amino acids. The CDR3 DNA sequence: TGTGCCAGCAAAACTAGCGGAAACTACGAGCAGTACTTC. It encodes CASKTSGNYEQYF.

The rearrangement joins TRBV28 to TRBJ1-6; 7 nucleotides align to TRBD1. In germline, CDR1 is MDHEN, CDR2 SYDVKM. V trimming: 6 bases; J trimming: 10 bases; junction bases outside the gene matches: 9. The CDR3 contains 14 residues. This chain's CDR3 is CASSPTGFRSPLHF. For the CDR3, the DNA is TGTGCCAGCAGCCCGACAGGGTTTCGGTCACCCCTCCACTTT.

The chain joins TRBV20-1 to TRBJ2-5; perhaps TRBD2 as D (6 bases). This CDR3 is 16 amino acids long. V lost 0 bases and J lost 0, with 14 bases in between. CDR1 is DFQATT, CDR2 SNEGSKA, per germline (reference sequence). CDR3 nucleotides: TGCAGTGCTAGAGATCTGGACGGGGGTTACCAAGAGACCCAGTACTTC. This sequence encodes CSARDLDGGYQETQYF.

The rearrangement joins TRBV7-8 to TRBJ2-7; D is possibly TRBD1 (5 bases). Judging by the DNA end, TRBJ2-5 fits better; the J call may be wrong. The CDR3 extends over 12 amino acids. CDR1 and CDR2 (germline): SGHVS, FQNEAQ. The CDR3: CASLGPEGTQYF. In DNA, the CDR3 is TGTGCCAGCCTGGGGCCCGAAGGGACCCAGTACTTC.